This T cell receptor beta chain was recorded in a study of cytotoxic CD8 clonotypes in ibrutinib-treated CLL. Whole-study context: Of the patients, about 12 were relapsed/refractory, approximately 15 treatment-naive and 17 to 18 IGHV unmutated. Partial responders around 24, complete 2; roughly 12 progressed and around 15 stayed in remission by median 68 months.

Sequencing was performed with immunoSEQ multiplex PCR; in TCRdb, only in-frame clones are kept and a portion is missing. The data contain some 50,000 clones, 57% of them singletons. This receptor was taken from a human donor with chronic lymphocytic leukemia. The specimen was PBMCs, collected after 24 months of ibrutinib treatment.

This CDR3 reads CASSSPGVTGELFF. The CDR3 DNA is TGCGCCAGCAGCTCACCAGGGGTCACCGGGGAGCTGTTTTTT. This rearrangement joins TRBV5-1 to TRBJ2-2, with a tentative D call TRBD1 (6 bases). V gave up 3 bases and J gave up 4 bases, with 10 bases separating them. CDR1 and CDR2 from the germline V gene are SGHRS and YFSETQ. This CDR3 comprises 14 residues.